The TCR beta chain under discussion was sequenced for a study of blood T cell repertoires in COVID-19. On the study more broadly: Acute and convalescent COVID-19 samples came from the United States, Italy and Spain. In each case, the material was cDNA or gDNA derived from T cells, B-cell-depleted T cells, or PBMCs.

Germline V CDR1 and CDR2: MNHEY, SVGEGT. V was clipped by 3 bases and J by 5 bases, with 18 bases between them. The CDR3 runs to 16 residues. Under the authors' procedure: Estimation of nucleated cell counts relied on the amplification of reference gene primers. The protocol was immunoSEQ multiplex PCR, while the TCRdb copy is restricted to in-frame clones and leaves out a portion. For V, J and clone size, that table is used; D and trimming come from the DNA. The sample includes roughly 15,000 clones, 65% to 85% of them seen just once. The source is a human donor in a cohort sampled during active COVID-19. The chain combines TRBV6-2 or TRBV6-3 with TRBJ2-3, with a weak D call TRBD1 (6 bases). The specimen was peripheral blood. The CDR3 loop is CASSYGGSRVRDTQYF. DNA of the CDR3: TGTGCCAGCAGTTATGGGGGCTCGCGGGTCCGAGATACGCAGTATTTT.